Listed below are T cell receptor beta chains from one sample, sequenced in a study of T-cell reconstitution after alpha-beta-depleted transplantation in children. TCRdb analysed the PCR reads with MiXCR anew, one entry per CDR3 protein. The profile shows around 960,000 distinct CDR3 sequences, about 26% of them singletons. This specimen consisted of PBMCs, mostly from graft donor cells, obtained 360 days after TCRalphabeta/CD19-depleted stem cell transplant. Receptors were obtained from a boy younger than two who had a stem cell transplant for SCID, so the T cells may come from the graft donor. Both conserved end residues are part of each CDR3. The D gene is left open where the match is weak. The size entry is marked missing in some rows and otherwise reads once, few, many or a size class.

v_call	clone_size	j_call	d_call	cdr3_aa	cdr3_nt
TRBV28	.	TRBJ1-2	TRBD1	CASSGYRGGYTF	TGTGCCAGCAGTGGGTACAGGGGAGGCTACACCTTC
TRBV20-1	.	TRBJ1-2	TRBD1	CSARDQRTGISF	TGCAGTGCTAGAGATCAGAGGACAGGAATTAGCTTC
TRBV20-1	few	TRBJ2-7	.	CSARDPAGGGYEQYF	TGCAGTGCTAGAGATCCGGCAGGGGGAGGATACGAGCAGTACTTC
TRBV12-3/TRBV12-4	few	TRBJ2-7	.	CASSFRTFSDEQYF	TGTGCCAGCAGTTTTCGGACATTTTCCGACGAGCAGTACTTC
TRBV12-3/TRBV12-4	.	TRBJ2-1	TRBD1	CASSLGTALQFF	TGTGCCAGCAGTCTCGGGACAGCGCTGCAGTTCTTC
TRBV20-1	.	TRBJ2-1	TRBD1	CSASPPPGGSYNEQFF	TGCAGTGCTAGTCCCCCCCCAGGGGGCTCCTACAATGAGCAGTTCTTC
TRBV5-1	.	TRBJ2-7	.	CASSLDSHDYEQYF	TGCGCCAGCAGCTTGGATTCGCACGACTACGAGCAGTACTTC
TRBV5-6	few	TRBJ2-1	TRBD2	CASSFLLAGGLDEQFF	TGTGCCAGCAGCTTCCTTCTAGCGGGGGGGCTGGACGAGCAGTTCTTC
TRBV4-3	.	TRBJ1-6	.	CASSQALAVGVYNSPLHF	TGCGCCAGCAGCCAAGCGCTCGCGGTAGGGGTCTATAATTCACCCCTCCACTTT
TRBV4-3	few	TRBJ2-7	TRBD1	CASSPDRAPIYEQYF	TGCGCCAGCAGCCCCGACAGGGCCCCAATCTACGAGCAGTACTTC
TRBV7-6	few	TRBJ2-1	TRBD1	CASSKQGARDNEQFF	TGTGCCAGCAGCAAACAGGGGGCGCGGGACAATGAGCAGTTCTTC
TRBV28	.	TRBJ2-3	TRBD1	CASSPPDRGNTDTQYF	TGTGCCAGCAGCCCTCCGGACAGGGGAAACACAGATACGCAGTATTTT
TRBV10-3	few	TRBJ1-1	.	CAISSGPGTEAFF	TGTGCCATCAGTTCTGGGCCAGGCACTGAAGCTTTCTTT
TRBV5-6	.	TRBJ1-5	.	CASSLGVWKDQPQHF	TGTGCCAGCAGCTTGGGCGTGTGGAAGGATCAGCCCCAGCATTTT
TRBV29-1	.	TRBJ1-2	.	CSVEEGVRRDGYTF	TGCAGCGTTGAAGAAGGGGTGCGACGGGATGGCTACACCTTC
TRBV20-1	.	TRBJ2-5	.	CSANGASETQYF	TGCAGTGCTAATGGGGCCTCAGAGACCCAGTACTTC
TRBV5-1	.	TRBJ2-3	.	CASSLDGVFTDTQYF	TGCGCCAGCAGCTTGGACGGGGTGTTCACAGATACGCAGTATTTT
TRBV24-1	few	TRBJ1-3	.	CATRKDNPLQDGNTIYF	TGTGCCACCAGGAAGGACAATCCCCTTCAAGATGGAAACACCATATATTTT
TRBV6-2/TRBV6-3	few	TRBJ2-1	.	CASRGARASSNEQFF	TGTGCCAGCAGAGGAGCCAGGGCTTCCAGCAATGAGCAGTTCTTC
TRBV5-1	many	TRBJ1-1	.	CASSLVGGGTEAFF	TGCGCCAGCAGCTTGGTGGGGGGCGGCACTGAAGCTTTCTTT
TRBV27	.	TRBJ2-1	TRBD1	CASRVLGTGLYNEQFF	TGTGCCAGCAGGGTTTTGGGGACAGGACTTTACAATGAGCAGTTCTTC
TRBV6-5	.	TRBJ2-2	TRBD1	CASSSSHLRGWKGELFF	TGTGCCAGCAGTTCCTCCCACCTCAGGGGGTGGAAGGGGGAGCTGTTTTTT
TRBV6-1	.	TRBJ2-3	.	CASSREGADTQYF	TGTGCCAGCAGCAGGGAAGGAGCAGATACGCAGTATTTT
TRBV6-5	.	TRBJ2-7	.	CASSQWGSEQYF	TGTGCCAGCAGCCAGTGGGGAAGCGAGCAGTACTTC
TRBV12-3/TRBV12-4	few	TRBJ2-1	.	CASSPSQTSNEQFF	TGTGCCAGCAGCCCCAGCCAGACCTCCAATGAGCAGTTCTTC
TRBV12-3/TRBV12-4	.	TRBJ1-1	TRBD1	CASSLSGTALNTEAFF	TGTGCCAGCAGTTTATCCGGGACAGCGCTGAACACTGAAGCTTTCTTT
TRBV7-2	.	TRBJ2-5	.	CASSGGPETQYF	TGTGCCAGCTCCGGTGGGCCAGAGACCCAGTACTTC
TRBV12-3/TRBV12-4	few	TRBJ2-5	TRBD2	CASSSRLAAKQETQYF	TGTGCCAGCAGTTCCCGACTAGCGGCTAAACAAGAGACCCAGTACTTC
TRBV5-1	.	TRBJ2-5	.	CASSLVAGFGETQYF	TGCGCCAGCAGCTTGGTGGCAGGGTTCGGAGAGACCCAGTACTTC
TRBV5-4	.	TRBJ2-1	.	CASGLGHLRNEQFF	TGTGCCAGCGGCTTGGGGCACCTCCGAAATGAGCAGTTCTTC
TRBV10-3	.	TRBJ1-2	.	CAINRRDSKRGGYTF	TGTGCCATCAACCGCCGGGACTCAAAACGTGGAGGCTACACCTTC
TRBV7-6	.	TRBJ2-7	.	CASSLVAGKGDSYEQYF	TGTGCCAGCAGCTTAGTGGCAGGGAAGGGGGACTCCTACGAGCAGTACTTC
TRBV7-2	few	TRBJ1-2	.	CASTNQGAKGGYGYTF	TGTGCCAGCACCAACCAGGGTGCCAAGGGGGGCTATGGCTACACCTTC
TRBV3-1	few	TRBJ2-6	TRBD2	CASSQVAGGLGANVLTF	TGTGCCAGCAGCCAAGTAGCGGGGGGGCTCGGGGCCAACGTCCTGACTTTC
TRBV6-5	few	TRBJ1-5	.	CASSSQGRGGNQPQHF	TGTGCCAGCAGTTCGCAGGGAAGGGGGGGGAATCAGCCCCAGCATTTT
TRBV18	few	TRBJ1-5	.	CASSPPGGDNQPQHF	TGTGCCAGCTCACCACCGGGCGGTGACAATCAGCCCCAGCATTTT
TRBV20-1	.	TRBJ2-3	.	CSASTGAITDTQYF	TGCAGTGCTAGTACGGGGGCAATCACAGATACGCAGTATTTT
TRBV5-1	few	TRBJ2-1	.	CASSLGQPLTNEQFF	TGCGCCAGCAGCTTGGGGCAGCCCTTAACCAATGAGCAGTTCTTC
TRBV12-3/TRBV12-4	many	TRBJ1-5	TRBD1	CASSWTGVYSNQPQHF	TGTGCCAGCAGTTGGACAGGCGTCTATAGCAATCAGCCCCAGCATTTT
TRBV2	few	TRBJ2-7	.	CASSDYPGISSYEQYF	TGTGCCAGCAGTGATTACCCAGGGATAAGCTCCTACGAGCAGTACTTC
TRBV12-3/TRBV12-4	.	TRBJ2-1	.	CASSFRDISISYNEQFF	TGTGCCAGCAGTTTCCGGGACATCTCGATTTCCTACAATGAGCAGTTCTTC
TRBV2	few	TRBJ2-1	TRBD2	CASRREGNEQFF	TGTGCCAGCAGGAGGGAGGGCAATGAGCAGTTCTTC
TRBV12-3/TRBV12-4	.	TRBJ2-3	.	CASSWGSDTDTQYF	TGTGCCAGCAGTTGGGGGTCAGACACAGATACGCAGTATTTT
TRBV6-5	.	TRBJ1-1	.	CASSRDHEAFF	TGTGCCAGCAGCCGAGACCATGAAGCTTTCTTT
TRBV28	.	TRBJ1-6	TRBD1	CASSADRGGSSPLHF	TGTGCCAGCAGTGCAGACAGGGGGGGGAGTTCACCCCTCCACTTT
TRBV28	.	TRBJ2-2	.	CASSLRDGVNTGELFF	TGTGCCAGCAGTTTGAGGGACGGTGTGAACACCGGGGAGCTGTTTTTT
TRBV20-1	.	TRBJ2-6	.	CSATHREGSGANVLTF	TGCAGTGCTACCCACAGGGAGGGCTCTGGGGCCAACGTCCTGACTTTC
TRBV5-1	.	TRBJ2-7	.	CASSSGRLVSYEQYF	TGCGCCAGCAGCAGTGGACGGCTTGTCTCCTACGAGCAGTACTTC
TRBV4-1	.	TRBJ2-7	.	CASSPSTKGRVGPLGSYEQYF	TGCGCCAGCAGCCCCAGTACGAAAGGAAGAGTCGGGCCCCTAGGCTCCTACGAGCAGTACTTC
TRBV2	.	TRBJ2-5	.	CATFPSETQYF	TGTGCCACCTTTCCGTCAGAGACCCAGTACTTC
TRBV29-1	.	TRBJ2-1	TRBD2	CSAQRGFEGNEQFF	TGCAGCGCCCAGCGGGGGTTCGAAGGGAATGAGCAGTTCTTC
TRBV12-3/TRBV12-4	.	TRBJ2-1	.	CASSLVLYHNEQFF	TGTGCCAGCAGTTTAGTCCTCTACCACAATGAGCAGTTCTTC
TRBV4-1	.	TRBJ1-5	.	CASSQGIQVPMGNQPQHF	TGCGCCAGCAGCCAAGGAATACAGGTCCCCATGGGCAATCAGCCCCAGCATTTT
TRBV12-3/TRBV12-4	few	TRBJ2-5	TRBD2	CASSFPSGGRQETQYF	TGTGCCAGCAGTTTCCCGAGCGGGGGGCGACAAGAGACCCAGTACTTC
TRBV6-1	.	TRBJ2-3	.	CASIESGSTDTQYF	TGTGCCAGCATCGAGTCCGGTAGCACAGATACGCAGTATTTT
TRBV5-1	few	TRBJ2-6	TRBD1	CASSFGQGGSGANVLTF	TGCGCCAGCAGCTTTGGACAGGGGGGCTCTGGGGCCAACGTCCTGACTTTC
TRBV28	few	TRBJ1-1	.	CASRVPGTEAFF	TGTGCCAGCAGAGTACCCGGGACAGAAGCTTTCTTT
TRBV3-1	few	TRBJ2-2	TRBD1	CASARGPNTGELFF	TGTGCCAGCGCAAGGGGGCCGAACACCGGGGAGCTGTTTTTT
TRBV7-9	.	TRBJ2-5	TRBD1	CASSSGQGALETQYF	TGTGCCAGCAGCTCGGGACAGGGGGCCTTGGAGACCCAGTACTTC
TRBV10-3	.	TRBJ2-3	.	CAISDSGDTQYF	TGTGCCATCAGTGATTCTGGAGATACGCAGTATTTT